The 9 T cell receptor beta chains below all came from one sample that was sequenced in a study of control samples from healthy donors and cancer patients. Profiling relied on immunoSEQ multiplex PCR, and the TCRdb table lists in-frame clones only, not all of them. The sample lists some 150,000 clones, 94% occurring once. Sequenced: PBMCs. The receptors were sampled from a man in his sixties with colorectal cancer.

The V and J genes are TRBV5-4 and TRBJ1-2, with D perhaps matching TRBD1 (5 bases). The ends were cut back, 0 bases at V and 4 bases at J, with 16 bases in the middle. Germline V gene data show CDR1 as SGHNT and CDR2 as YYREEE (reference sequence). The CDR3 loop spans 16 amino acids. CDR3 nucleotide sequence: TGTGCCAGCAGCTTGGCCGGGACCCCGGTCGGCTATGGCTACACCTTC. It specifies CASSLAGTPVGYGYTF.

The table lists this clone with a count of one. This chain's CDR3 is CASSLGAGVMNEQFF. The CDR3 DNA follows: TGTGCCAGCAGCTTAGGAGCGGGGGTGATGAATGAGCAGTTCTTC. The V call is TRBV11-2, the J call TRBJ2-1; TRBD2 agrees at 8 bases. This CDR3 is 15 amino acids long. V dropped 1 base and J dropped 7; count of bases not matched to a gene: 6. Germline CDR1 SGHAT, CDR2 FQNNGV.

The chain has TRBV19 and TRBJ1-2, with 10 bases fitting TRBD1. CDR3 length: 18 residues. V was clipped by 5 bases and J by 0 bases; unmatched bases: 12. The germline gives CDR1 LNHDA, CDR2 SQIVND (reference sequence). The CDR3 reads CASSRSGQGDHANYGYTF. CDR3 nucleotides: TGTGCCAGTAGTCGGTCTGGACAGGGGGACCATGCTAACTATGGCTACACCTTC.

This CDR3 reads CASSASLGAGELFF. CDR3 DNA sequence: TGTGCCAGTAGTGCTTCCCTGGGGGCCGGGGAGCTGTTTTTT. The chain carries TRBV19 and TRBJ2-2, with D perhaps given as TRBD1 or TRBD2 (5 bases each). Trimming took 5 bases from V and 6 from J, leaving 13 bases between them. The CDR3 is made up of 14 amino acids. From germline, CDR1 is LNHDA and CDR2 SQIVND (reference sequence).

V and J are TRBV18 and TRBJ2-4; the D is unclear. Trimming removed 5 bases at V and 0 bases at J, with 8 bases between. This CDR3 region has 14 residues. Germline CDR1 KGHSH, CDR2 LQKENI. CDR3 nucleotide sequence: TGTGCCAGCTCAACCGGTCTAGCCAAAAACATTCAGTACTTC. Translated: CASSTGLAKNIQYF.

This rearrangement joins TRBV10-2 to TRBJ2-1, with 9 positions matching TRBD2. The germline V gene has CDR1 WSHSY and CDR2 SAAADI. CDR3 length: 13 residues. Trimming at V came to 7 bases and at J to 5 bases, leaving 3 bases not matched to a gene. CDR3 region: CASNKRGDNEQFF. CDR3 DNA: TGCGCCAGCAATAAGCGGGGGGACAATGAGCAGTTCTTC.

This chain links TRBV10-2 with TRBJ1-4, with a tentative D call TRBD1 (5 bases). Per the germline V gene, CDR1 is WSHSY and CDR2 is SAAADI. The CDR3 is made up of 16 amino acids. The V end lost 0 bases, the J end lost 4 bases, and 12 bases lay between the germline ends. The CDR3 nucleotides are TGCGCCAGCAGTGAGTCGACGGGGGATGATAATGAAAAACTGTTTTTT. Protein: CASSESTGDDNEKLFF.

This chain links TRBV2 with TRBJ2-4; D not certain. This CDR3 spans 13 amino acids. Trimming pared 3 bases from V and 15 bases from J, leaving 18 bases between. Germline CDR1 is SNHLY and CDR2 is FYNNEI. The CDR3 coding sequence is TGTGCCAGCAGTGAGGGAAGGGATGTATACGGGTACTTC. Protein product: CASSEGRDVYGYF. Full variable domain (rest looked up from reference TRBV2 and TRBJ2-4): EPEVTQTPSHQVTQMGQEVILRCVPISNHLYFYWYRQILGQKVEFLVSFYNNEISEKSEIFDDQFSVERPDGSNFTLKIRSTKLEDSAMYFCASSEGRDVYGYFGAGTRLSVL.

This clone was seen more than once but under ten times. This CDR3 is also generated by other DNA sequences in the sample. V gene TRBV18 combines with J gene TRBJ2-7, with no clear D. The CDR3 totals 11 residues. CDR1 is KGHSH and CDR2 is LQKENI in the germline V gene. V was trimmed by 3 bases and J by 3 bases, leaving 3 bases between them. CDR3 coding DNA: TGTGCCAGCTCACCTGGCTACGAGCAGTACTTC. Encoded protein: CASSPGYEQYF.